This T cell receptor beta chain appears in the sequencing data of a study of early T cells in non-severe SARS-CoV-2 infection. Trimming took off 6 bases at V and 6 bases at J, with 14 bases between the two ends. The CDR3 covers 12 residues. Germline V gene lookup returns CDR1 SQVTM and CDR2 ANQGSEA. TCRdb passed the 5' RACE reads through MiXCR, listing each CDR3 protein once. This repertoire shows 100,000 to 120,000 distinct CDR3 sequences, around an eighth found once; its top ten account for 3.5% to 4%. This clonotype was counted ten times or more. The antigen is not known. Broader study findings: In VDJdb matching, anti-spike CD8 responses were favored while private and CD4 specificities went missing.

This specimen was whole blood, taken at baseline. This clonotype was sampled from an adult who was a healthcare worker with PCR-confirmed SARS-CoV-2 infection or an uninfected control (not recorded which). The rearrangement links TRBV29-1 to TRBJ1-2; D is ambiguous. CDR3 protein: CSVRALRDGYTF. CDR3 bases: TGCAGCGTCCGGGCCCTAAGAGATGGCTACACCTTC.